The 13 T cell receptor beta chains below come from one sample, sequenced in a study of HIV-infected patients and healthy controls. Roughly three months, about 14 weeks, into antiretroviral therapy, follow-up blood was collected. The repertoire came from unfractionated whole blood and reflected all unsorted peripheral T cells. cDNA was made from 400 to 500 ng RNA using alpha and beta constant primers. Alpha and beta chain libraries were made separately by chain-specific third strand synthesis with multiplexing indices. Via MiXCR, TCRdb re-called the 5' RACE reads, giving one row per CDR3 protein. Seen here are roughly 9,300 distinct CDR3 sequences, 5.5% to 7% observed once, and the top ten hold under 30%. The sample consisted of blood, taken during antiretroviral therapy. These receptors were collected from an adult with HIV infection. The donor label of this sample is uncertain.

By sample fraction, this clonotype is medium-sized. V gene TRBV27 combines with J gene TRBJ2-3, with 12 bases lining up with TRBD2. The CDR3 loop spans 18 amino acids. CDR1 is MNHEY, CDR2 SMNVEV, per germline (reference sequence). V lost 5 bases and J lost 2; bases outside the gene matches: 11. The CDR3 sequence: CASSLAQTSGRITDTQYF. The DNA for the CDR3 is TGTGCCAGCAGTCTCGCCCAGACTAGCGGGAGAATCACAGATACGCAGTATTTT.

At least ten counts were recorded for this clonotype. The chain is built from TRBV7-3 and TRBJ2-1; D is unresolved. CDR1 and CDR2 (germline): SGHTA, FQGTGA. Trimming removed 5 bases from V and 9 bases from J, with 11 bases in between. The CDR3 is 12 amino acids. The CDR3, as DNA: TGTGCCAGCAGCCAACTACCTACTGAGCAGTTCTTC. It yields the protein CASSQLPTEQFF.

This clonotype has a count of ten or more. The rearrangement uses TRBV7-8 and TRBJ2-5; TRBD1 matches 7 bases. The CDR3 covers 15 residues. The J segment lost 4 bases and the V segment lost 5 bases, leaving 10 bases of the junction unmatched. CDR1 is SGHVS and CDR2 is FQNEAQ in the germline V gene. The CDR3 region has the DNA TGTGCCAGCAGCCCCGAGGACAGGCTAAGAGAGACCCAGTACTTC. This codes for CASSPEDRLRETQYF.

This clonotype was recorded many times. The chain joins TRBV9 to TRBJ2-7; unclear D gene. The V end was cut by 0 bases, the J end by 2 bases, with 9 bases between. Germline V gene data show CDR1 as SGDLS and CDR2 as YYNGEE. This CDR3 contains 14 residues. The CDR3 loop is CASSVEHTTYEQYF. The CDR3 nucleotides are TGTGCCAGCAGCGTAGAGCACACCACCTACGAGCAGTACTTC.

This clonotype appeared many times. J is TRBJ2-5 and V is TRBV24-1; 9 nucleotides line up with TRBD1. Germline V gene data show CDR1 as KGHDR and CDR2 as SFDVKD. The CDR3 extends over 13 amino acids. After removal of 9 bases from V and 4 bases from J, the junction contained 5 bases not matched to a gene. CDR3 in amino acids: CATQGGQGETQYF. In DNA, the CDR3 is TGTGCCACCCAAGGGGGACAGGGAGAGACCCAGTACTTC.

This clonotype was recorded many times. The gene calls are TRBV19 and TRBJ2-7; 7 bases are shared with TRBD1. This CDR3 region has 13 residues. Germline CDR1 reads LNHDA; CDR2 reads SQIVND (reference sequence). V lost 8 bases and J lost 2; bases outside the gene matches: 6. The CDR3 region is CASRDSATYEQYF. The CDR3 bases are TGTGCCAGTCGGGACAGTGCGACCTACGAGCAGTACTTC.

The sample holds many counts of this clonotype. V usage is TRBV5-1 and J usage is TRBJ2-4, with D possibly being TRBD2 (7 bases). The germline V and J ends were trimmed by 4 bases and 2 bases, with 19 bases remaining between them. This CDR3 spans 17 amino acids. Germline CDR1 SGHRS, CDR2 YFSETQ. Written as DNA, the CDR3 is TGCGCCAGCAGCAAGGGGGGGGGACCAGATTCCAAAAACATTCAGTACTTC. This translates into CASSKGGGPDSKNIQYF.

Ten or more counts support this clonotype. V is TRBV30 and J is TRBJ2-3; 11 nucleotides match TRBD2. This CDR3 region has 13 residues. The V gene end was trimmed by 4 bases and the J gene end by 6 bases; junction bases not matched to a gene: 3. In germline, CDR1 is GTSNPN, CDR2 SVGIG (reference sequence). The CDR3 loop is CAWTTSGSDTQYF. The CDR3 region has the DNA TGTGCCTGGACTACTAGCGGGAGTGATACGCAGTATTTT.

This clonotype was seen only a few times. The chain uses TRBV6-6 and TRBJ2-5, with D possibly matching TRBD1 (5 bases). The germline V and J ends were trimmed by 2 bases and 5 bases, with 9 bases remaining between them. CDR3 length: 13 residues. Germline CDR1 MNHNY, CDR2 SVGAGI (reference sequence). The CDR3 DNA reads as TGTGCCAGCAGTTACAGGGGCGCGGAGACCCAGTACTTC. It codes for CASSYRGAETQYF.

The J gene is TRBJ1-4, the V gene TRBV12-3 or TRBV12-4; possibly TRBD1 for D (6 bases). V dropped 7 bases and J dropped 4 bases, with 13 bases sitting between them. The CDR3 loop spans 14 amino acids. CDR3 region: CASKQGLGNEKLFF. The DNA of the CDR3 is TGTGCCAGCAAACAGGGACTGGGTAATGAAAAACTGTTTTTT.

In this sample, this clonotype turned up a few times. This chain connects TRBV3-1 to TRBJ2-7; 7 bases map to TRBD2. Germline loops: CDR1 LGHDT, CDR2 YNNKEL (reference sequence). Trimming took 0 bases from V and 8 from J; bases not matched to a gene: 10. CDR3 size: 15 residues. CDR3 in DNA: TGTGCCAGCAGCCAAGATTCTTTGGCAGCGGGAAAGCAGTACTTC. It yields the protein CASSQDSLAAGKQYF.

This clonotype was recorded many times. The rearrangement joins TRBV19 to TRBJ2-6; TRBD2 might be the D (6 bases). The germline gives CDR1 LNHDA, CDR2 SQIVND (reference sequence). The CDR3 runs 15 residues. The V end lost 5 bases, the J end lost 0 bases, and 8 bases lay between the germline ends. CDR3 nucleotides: TGTGCCAGTAGTTGGGGAGGCTCTGGGGCCAACGTCCTGACTTTC. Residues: CASSWGGSGANVLTF. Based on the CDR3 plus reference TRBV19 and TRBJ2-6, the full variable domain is DGGITQSPKYLFRKEGQNVTLSCEQNLNHDAMYWYRQDPGQGLRLIYYSQIVNDFQKGDIAEGYSVSREKKESFPLTVTSAQKNPTAFYLCASSWGGSGANVLTFGAGSRLTVL.

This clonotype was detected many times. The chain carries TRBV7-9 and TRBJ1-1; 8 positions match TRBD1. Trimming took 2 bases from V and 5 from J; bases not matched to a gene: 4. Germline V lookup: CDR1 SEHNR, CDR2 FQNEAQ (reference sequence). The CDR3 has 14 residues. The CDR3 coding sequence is TGTGCCAGCAGCTTAACCCAGGGGGCGACTGAAGCTTTCTTT. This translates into CASSLTQGATEAFF.